This TCR beta chain was sequenced for a study of cytomegalovirus exposure and HLA in healthy donors (dated by TCRdb to about 2017). The study in broad terms: In an earlier analysis of some 610 of the donors, about 260 Gb of sequence data and approximately 100 million unique TCR beta sequences from 180 million or so T cells were reported. An early release covering roughly 600 HLA-typed donors comprised approximately 290 gigabases of sequencing data and roughly 86 million unique TCR sequences. Among the roughly 390 genotyped donors, approximately 81% belonged to the genetic ancestry cluster associated with self-reported Caucasian donors. The study aimed to test whether signatures of past pathogen exposure could be identified by cataloging public T cell receptors. Using immunosequencing, the study profiled T cell repertoires from about 610 subjects and related those repertoires to cytomegalovirus serostatus. Along with the approximately 620-subject first cohort, a separate validation cohort of over a hundred different subjects was used. To predict cytomegalovirus infection status, the study brought together high-throughput TCR immunosequencing, statistical association of individual TCRs with disease status, and machine learning. A later analysis re-analyzed previously published TCR beta repertoires from 550 to 700 donors and added high-resolution HLA genotyping to study TCR occurrence patterns. The later analysis used no new phenotypic data to find candidate immune exposures, relying instead on TCR beta sequences and their occurrence across donors. An earlier analysis of 587 of the donors used high-throughput TCR beta sequencing to judge whether each TCR beta V gene segment behaved as functional or pseudogenic. Donor age, sex, ethnicity and CMV serostatus were compiled alongside the repertoire data. Genome-wide SNP genotypes for about 65% of the 666 donors were used in a later genetic analysis, which treated that subset as a discovery cohort. All discovery cohort repertoires had been generated on a single sequencing platform. Both class I and class II loci were covered by HLA typing, at four-digit resolution. The number of typed donors differed by locus: about 629-630 for A, B, C, DRB1 and DQB1; roughly 510 for DQA1; 606 for DPA1; and roughly 470 for DPB1. Four to six DR-DQ haplotypes were handled as single units for association and clustering, since linkage in the cohort was strong. Among under 450 genotyped donors of the cohort, an average of about 240,000 unique TCR beta nucleotide sequences were sequenced per donor, around 20% of them non-productive.

On this clone: Its antigen remains unidentified. Base qualities were left out, and no much larger clone turns up one base away.

What the authors observed across the whole study: The earlier analysis of approximately 560 of the donors excluded fewer than 20 rarely observed V segments, including chromosome 9 orphons, because counts were too low. A few of the identified cytomegalovirus-associated TCR beta chains were confirmed in vitro to be specific for cytomegalovirus antigens. Most CMV-associated TCR beta chains appeared to be HLA-restricted in a later analysis, and the HLA associations seemed to be driven largely by CMV exposure. At a false discovery rate of 0.05, a later analysis linked fewer than 20,000 TCR beta sequences to specific HLA alleles. Most TCR sequences were seen in very few donors, while some public TCRs were found in many individuals. In a later analysis, HLA-associated TCR beta chains showed more clonal expansion and lower generation probabilities than non-associated chains that were equally common. CMV serostatus was the only immune exposure information available for the cohort. Assigning TCR associations to individual alleles was difficult when HLA alleles, especially DR and DQ, strongly co-occurred. In an earlier analysis of 450 to 750 of the donors, most TCR beta V segments appeared in productive rearrangements about 87% or about 30% of the time, broadly matching IMGT annotations. According to the authors, the approach could potentially be generalized to other disease states and immunological phenotypes. Compared with the approximately 710-donor mean, donors in an Asian-associated ancestry cluster had fewer N-insertions in productive TCRs, according to a later genetic analysis. Only TCR beta chains were sequenced in this cohort, and the absence of alpha or paired-chain data limited detectable features. Several of the top co-occurrence clusters appeared to be linked to parvovirus B19, influenza, CMV and Epstein-Barr virus, according to a later analysis. A group of highly shared sequence variants was considered likely to be a technical artifact of the sequencing pipeline. HLA typing was unavailable for some donors at each locus, so association tests used only the typed subset. Linkage disequilibrium might explain the correlated functional status among segregating V segments, but an unknown experimental factor could not be ruled out. In the study, about 150 TCR beta chains were listed as associated with cytomegalovirus. An association between a missense DCLRE1C variant and V-gene and J-gene trimming of TCR beta chains was found in a later genetic analysis and replicated in an independent cohort. A further reported finding was that TCR beta sequences accurately predicted the HLA-A and HLA-B alleles for most subjects in the first cohort. The presence/absence analyses assumed that sequencing depth was roughly uniform across donors, and that assumption may not be true. Some IMGT-functional V segments, including TRBV6-2 and TRBV6-3, could not be told apart with the 87-base-pair reads, so those segments were excluded. Cytomegalovirus status was reported to be diagnosed by the classifier with high specificity and sensitivity in both the original and validation cohorts. According to a later analysis, TCR association rates differed among HLA loci, with DRB1 alleles showing the most associated TCRs and HLA-C alleles showing the fewest.

There are 14 amino acids in the CDR3, from cysteine to phenylalanine inclusive. This entry keeps only the CDR3 DNA: 42 bases, framed from base 1. The germline V gene encodes CDR1 MNHEY and CDR2 SVGAGI. The junction shows trimming of 0 bases on V and 7 bases on J, plus 9 bases between the germline ends. The cohort consisted of 670 or so healthy bone marrow donors. At the time of sampling, all cohort members were nominally healthy, though unrecorded immune exposures were likely present. The donor tested CMV seronegative, placing the donor among the 350 or so seronegative members of the cohort. A peripheral blood sample was collected from each donor, and TCR beta sequencing was performed on peripheral blood mononuclear cells. Genomic DNA extraction from the blood cell samples was performed with the Qiagen DNeasy Blood Extraction Kit. Library generation was performed with the immunoSEQ multiplex PCR assay. For the multiplex PCR, a mixture combining 60 forward primers for TCR Vbeta segments and 13 reverse primers for TCR Jbeta segments was used. The CDR3 region of rearranged TCR beta genes was amplified from genomic DNA with a multiplex PCR assay. The Illumina HiSeq System was used to sequence the amplified TCR beta libraries as 87-base-pair reads. Per the original workflow: A later analysis counted around 72 million unique TCR beta chains across the 666 repertoires, and roughly 9.9 million of these chains were shared by at least two donors. Raw reads were error-corrected and collapsed into unique sequences with a nearest-neighbor algorithm that merged closely related sequences to remove PCR and sequencing errors. To assign V, D and J gene segments, CDR3 sequences were aligned to IMGT reference sequences. For a sequence to be retained, at least a six-nucleotide match to both a V gene segment and a J gene segment was required. A rearrangement was called productive if the CDR3 had no stop codons and remained in frame with V and J, and every other rearrangement was called non-productive. CDR3 was defined according to IMGT convention as the region running from the second conserved V-encoded cysteine to the conserved J-encoded phenylalanine. In an earlier analysis of around 600 of the donors, sequences lacking an unambiguous match to a single V gene segment were excluded. An earlier analysis of 550 to 650 of the donors classified V segments as functional when productive rearrangements were above 56.7% and as segregating when the standard deviation between donors was above 5%. To diagnose cytomegalovirus status from the catalog of TCR beta chain sequences, a statistical classification framework was built. A later analysis assigned V and J genes by comparing TCR nucleotide sequences with IMGT/GENE-DB human TR gene sequences. Using the TCRdist pipeline, a later analysis assigned CDR3 sequences along with most-parsimonious VDJ recombination scenarios. In a later analysis, each TCR beta chain was defined by its CDR3 amino acid sequence together with its V-gene family, and reads lacking a unique V-gene family were excluded. A later analysis removed roughly 590 highly shared, low-generation-probability nucleotide sequences to deal with suspected cross-contamination and a sequencing artifact. In a later analysis, a clonal expansion index was calculated for each public chain from normalized within-repertoire ranks of inferred template counts. A later analysis computed generation probabilities with a VDJ recombination model fitted to out-of-frame rearrangements, and checked the results against IGoR. In a later analysis, TCR-TCR, TCR-HLA and TCR-CMV co-occurrence was scored with hypergeometric tests, and a repertoire-size bias correction was applied to TCR pairs. To estimate false discovery rates, a later analysis permuted the HLA or CMV assignments 20 times. In a later analysis, co-occurring TCRs were grouped using DBSCAN, with TCRdist sequence similarity added in when clustering inside HLA-allele-positive subsets. Repertoires with fewer than 30,000 or more than 120,000 public chains, plus five repertoires with anomalous nucleotide sharing, were excluded from co-occurrence clustering. This immuneACCESS table, as held by TCRdb, lists in-frame sequences with V and J called but not all clones. Of the missing ones, under half trace to an unresolved V gene in checked studies; the others have no known cause. That table is the source of V, J and clone size, and D and trimming were worked out from the DNA. The sample table lists around 270,000 clones, about 80% of them with a count of one. The ten largest clones take up approximately 0.3% of the sample.

This clonotype was sampled from a girl under 10 years old in good health and CMV-seronegative. The sample was PBMCs. The chain employs TRBV6-5 and TRBJ2-2, and the D gene may be TRBD1, 6 bases matching. The CDR3 reads as follows: CASSYSQGVGELFF. The DNA sequence reads TGTGCCAGCAGTTACTCACAGGGCGTCGGGGAGCTGTTTTTT.